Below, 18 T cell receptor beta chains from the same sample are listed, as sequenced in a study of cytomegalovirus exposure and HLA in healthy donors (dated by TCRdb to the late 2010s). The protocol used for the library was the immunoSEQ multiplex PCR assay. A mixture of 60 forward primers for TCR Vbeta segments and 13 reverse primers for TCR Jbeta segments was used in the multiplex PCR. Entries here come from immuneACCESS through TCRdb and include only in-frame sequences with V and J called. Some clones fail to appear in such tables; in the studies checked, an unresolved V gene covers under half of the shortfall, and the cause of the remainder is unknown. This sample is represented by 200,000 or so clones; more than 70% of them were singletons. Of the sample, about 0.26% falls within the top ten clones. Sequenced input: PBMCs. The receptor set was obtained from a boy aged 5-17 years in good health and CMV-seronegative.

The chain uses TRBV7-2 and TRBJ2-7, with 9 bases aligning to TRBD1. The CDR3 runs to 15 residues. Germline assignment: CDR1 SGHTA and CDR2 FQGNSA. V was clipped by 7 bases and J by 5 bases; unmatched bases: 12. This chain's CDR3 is CASKGGGQGYHEQYF. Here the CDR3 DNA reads TGTGCCAGCAAGGGCGGGGGACAGGGATACCACGAGCAGTACTTC. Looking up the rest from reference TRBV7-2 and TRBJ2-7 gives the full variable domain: GAGVSQSPSNKVTEKGKDVELRCDPISGHTALYWYRQSLGQGLEFLIYFQGNSAPDKSGLPSDRFSAERTGGSVSTLTIQRTQQEDSAVYLCASKGGGQGYHEQYFGPGTRLTVT.

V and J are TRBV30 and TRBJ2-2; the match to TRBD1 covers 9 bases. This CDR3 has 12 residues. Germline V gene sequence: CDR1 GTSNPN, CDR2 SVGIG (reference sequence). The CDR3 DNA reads TGTGCTGGGGACAGGGTAGCCGGGGAGCTGTTTTTT. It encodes CAGDRVAGELFF.

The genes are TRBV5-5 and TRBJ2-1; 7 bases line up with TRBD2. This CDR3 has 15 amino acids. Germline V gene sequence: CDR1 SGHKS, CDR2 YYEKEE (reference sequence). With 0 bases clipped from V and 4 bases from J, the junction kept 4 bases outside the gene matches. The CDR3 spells CASSLEVSGYNEQFF. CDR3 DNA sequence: TGTGCCAGCAGCTTGGAGGTTAGCGGGTACAATGAGCAGTTCTTC.

The DNA for the CDR3 is TGCAGCGTAGGAGCCGCAACTAATGAAAAACTGTTTTTT. This codes for CSVGAATNEKLFF. The rearrangement joins TRBV29-1 to TRBJ1-4; D call uncertain. Germline loops: CDR1 SQVTM, CDR2 ANQGSEA. CDR3 length: 13 amino acids. Trimming removed 6 bases at V and 0 bases at J, with 8 bases between.

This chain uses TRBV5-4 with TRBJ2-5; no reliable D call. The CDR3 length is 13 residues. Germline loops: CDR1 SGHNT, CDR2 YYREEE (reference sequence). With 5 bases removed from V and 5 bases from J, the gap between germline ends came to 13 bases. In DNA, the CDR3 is TGTGCCAGCAGTTTTTTCCCCCGGGAGACCCAGTACTTC. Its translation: CASSFFPRETQYF.

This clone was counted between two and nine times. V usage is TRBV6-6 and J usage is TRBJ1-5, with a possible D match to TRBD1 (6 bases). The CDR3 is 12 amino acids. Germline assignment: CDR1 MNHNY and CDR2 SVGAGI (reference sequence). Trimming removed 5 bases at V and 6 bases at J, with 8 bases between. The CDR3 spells CASSRGGQPQHF. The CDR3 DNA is TGTGCCAGCAGTAGAGGGGGTCAGCCCCAGCATTTT.

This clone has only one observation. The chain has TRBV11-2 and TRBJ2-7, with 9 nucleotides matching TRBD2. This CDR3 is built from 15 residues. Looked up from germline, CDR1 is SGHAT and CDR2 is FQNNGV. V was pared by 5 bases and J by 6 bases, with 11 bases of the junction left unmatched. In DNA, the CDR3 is TGTGCCAGCAGCCCCCTCCGCGGGAGGGACCCCGAGCAGTACTTC. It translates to CASSPLRGRDPEQYF.

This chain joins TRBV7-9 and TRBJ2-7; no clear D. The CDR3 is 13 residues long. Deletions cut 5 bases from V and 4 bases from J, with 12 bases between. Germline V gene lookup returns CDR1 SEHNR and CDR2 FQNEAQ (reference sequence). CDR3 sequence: CASSRSIVYEQYF. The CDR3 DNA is TGTGCCAGCAGCCGAAGTATAGTGTACGAGCAGTACTTC.

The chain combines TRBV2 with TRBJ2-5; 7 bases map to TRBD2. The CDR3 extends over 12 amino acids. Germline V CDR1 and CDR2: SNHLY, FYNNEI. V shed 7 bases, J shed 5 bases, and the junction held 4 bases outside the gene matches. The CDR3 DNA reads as TGTGCCAGCATCGGGGGGTTGGAGACCCAGTACTTC. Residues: CASIGGLETQYF.

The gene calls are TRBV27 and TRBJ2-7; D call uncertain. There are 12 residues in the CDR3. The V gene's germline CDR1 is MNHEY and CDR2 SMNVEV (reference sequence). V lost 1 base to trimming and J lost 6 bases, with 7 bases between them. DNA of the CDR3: TGTGCCAGCAGTTTATGGTACGGCGAGCAGTACTTC. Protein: CASSLWYGEQYF.

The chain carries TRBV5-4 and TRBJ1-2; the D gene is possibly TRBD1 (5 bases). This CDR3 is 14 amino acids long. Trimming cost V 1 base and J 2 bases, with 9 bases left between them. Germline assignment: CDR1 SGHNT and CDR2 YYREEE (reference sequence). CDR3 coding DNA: TGTGCCAGCAGCTTGCAGGGTAGAAACTATGGCTACACCTTC. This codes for CASSLQGRNYGYTF.

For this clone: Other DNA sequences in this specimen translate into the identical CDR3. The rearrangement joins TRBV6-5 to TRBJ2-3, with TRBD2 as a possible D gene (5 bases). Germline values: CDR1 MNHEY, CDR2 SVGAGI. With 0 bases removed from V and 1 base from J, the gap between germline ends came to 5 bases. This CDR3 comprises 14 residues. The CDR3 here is CASSYSSGTDTQYF. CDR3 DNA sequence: TGTGCCAGCAGTTACTCTAGCGGCACAGATACGCAGTATTTT.

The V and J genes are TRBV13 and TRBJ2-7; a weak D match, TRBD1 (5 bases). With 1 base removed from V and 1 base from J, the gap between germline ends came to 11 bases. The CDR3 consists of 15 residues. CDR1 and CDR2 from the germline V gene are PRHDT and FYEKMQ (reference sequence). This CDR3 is CASSLDRTPSYEQYF. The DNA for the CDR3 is TGTGCCAGCAGCTTAGACAGGACCCCTTCCTACGAGCAGTACTTC.

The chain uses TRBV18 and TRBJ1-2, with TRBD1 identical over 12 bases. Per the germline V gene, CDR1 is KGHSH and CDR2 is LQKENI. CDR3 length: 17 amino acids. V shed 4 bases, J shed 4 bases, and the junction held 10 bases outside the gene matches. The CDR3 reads CASSRVKGQGAAYGYTF. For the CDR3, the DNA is TGTGCCAGCTCACGGGTGAAGGGACAGGGGGCGGCCTATGGCTACACCTTC.

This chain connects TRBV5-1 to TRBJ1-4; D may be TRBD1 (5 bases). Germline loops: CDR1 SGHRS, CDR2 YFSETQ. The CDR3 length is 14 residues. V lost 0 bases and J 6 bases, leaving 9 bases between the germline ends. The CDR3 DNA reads TGCGCCAGCAGCTTGGGGGGCATCGATGAAAAACTGTTTTTT. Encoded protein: CASSLGGIDEKLFF.

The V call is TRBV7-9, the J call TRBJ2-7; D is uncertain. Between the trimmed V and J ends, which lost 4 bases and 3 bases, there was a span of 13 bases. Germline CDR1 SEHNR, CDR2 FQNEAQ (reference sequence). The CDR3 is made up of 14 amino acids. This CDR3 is CASSSIASHYEQYF. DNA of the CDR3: TGTGCCAGCAGCTCCATAGCCAGTCACTACGAGCAGTACTTC.

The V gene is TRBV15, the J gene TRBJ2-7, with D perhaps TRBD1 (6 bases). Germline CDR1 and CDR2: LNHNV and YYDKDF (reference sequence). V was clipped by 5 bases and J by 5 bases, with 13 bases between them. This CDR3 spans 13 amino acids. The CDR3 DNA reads TGTGCCACCAGCGGAACACAGGGCAACGAGCAGTACTTC. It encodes CATSGTQGNEQYF.

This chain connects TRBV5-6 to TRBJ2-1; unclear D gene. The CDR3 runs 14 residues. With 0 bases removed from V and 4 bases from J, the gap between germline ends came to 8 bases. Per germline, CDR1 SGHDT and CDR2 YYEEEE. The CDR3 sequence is CASSLVAAYNEQFF. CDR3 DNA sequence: TGTGCCAGCAGCTTGGTTGCGGCATACAATGAGCAGTTCTTC.